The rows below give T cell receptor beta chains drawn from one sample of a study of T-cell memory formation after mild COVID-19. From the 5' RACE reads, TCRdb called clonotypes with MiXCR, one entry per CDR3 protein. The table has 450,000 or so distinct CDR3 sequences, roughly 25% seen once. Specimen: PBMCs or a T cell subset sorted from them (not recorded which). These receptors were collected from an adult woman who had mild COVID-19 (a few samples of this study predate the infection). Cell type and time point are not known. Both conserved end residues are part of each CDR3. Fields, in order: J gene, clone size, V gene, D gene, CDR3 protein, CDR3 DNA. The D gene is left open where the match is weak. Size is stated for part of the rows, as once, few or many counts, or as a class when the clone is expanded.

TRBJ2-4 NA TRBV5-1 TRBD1 CASSRGQGANKNIQYF TGCGCCAGCAGCAGGGGGCAGGGCGCCAACAAAAACATTCAGTACTTC
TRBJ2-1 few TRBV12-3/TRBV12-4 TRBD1 CASSLALAGGKNEQFF TGTGCCAGCAGTTTAGCGCTGGCAGGGGGCAAGAATGAGCAGTTCTTC
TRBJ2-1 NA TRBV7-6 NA CASSSYAGAAGEQFF TGTGCCAGCAGCTCGTATGCGGGGGCGGCCGGTGAGCAGTTCTTC
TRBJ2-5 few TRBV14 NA CASSQQRSQETQYF TGTGCCAGCAGCCAGCAACGGAGCCAAGAGACCCAGTACTTC
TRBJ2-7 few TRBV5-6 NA CASSLVTKEQYF TGTGCCAGCAGCTTGGTGACTAAAGAGCAGTACTTC
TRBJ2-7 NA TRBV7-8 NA CASSLTGDSYEQYF TGTGCCAGCAGCTTAACGGGAGACTCCTACGAGCAGTACTTC
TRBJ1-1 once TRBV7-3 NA CASSLTQDTEAFF TGTGCCAGCAGCCTAACACAGGACACTGAAGCTTTCTTT
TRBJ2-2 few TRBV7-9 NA CATLRGPQGELFF TGTGCCACCCTAAGGGGACCCCAAGGGGAGCTGTTTTTT
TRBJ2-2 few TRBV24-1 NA CATSLSATGELFF TGTGCCACCAGTTTGAGCGCCACCGGGGAGCTGTTTTTT
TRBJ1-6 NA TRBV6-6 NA CASSPTRGRQSPLHF TGTGCCAGCAGTCCTACAAGGGGACGGCAATCACCCCTCCACTTT
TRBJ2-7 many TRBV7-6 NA CASSLEQGYEQYF TGTGCCAGCAGCTTGGAACAGGGCTACGAGCAGTACTTC
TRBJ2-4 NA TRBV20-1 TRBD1 CSARRQGSAKNIQYF TGCAGTGCTAGACGACAGGGGTCGGCCAAAAACATTCAGTACTTC
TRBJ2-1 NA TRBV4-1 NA CASSRGEKFF TGCGCCAGCAGCCGAGGGGAAAAGTTCTTC
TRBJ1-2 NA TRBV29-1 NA CSVFPGGYTF TGCAGCGTTTTTCCGGGTGGCTACACCTTC
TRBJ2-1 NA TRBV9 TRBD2 CASSPAIAGGRALYNEQFF TGTGCCAGCAGCCCCGCAATAGCGGGAGGGAGGGCTCTTTACAATGAGCAGTTCTTC
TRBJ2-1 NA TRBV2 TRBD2 CASSLAGEPYNEQFF TGTGCCAGCAGCCTAGCGGGGGAGCCCTACAATGAGCAGTTCTTC
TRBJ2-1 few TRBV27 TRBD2 CASSLGTSGRLGEQFF TGTGCCAGCAGTTTAGGGACTAGCGGGAGGTTAGGTGAGCAGTTCTTC
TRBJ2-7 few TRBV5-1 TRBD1 CASSEGQGIEQYF TGCGCCAGCAGCGAGGGACAGGGTATCGAGCAGTACTTC
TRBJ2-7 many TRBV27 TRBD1 CASSLDRFYEQYF TGTGCCAGCAGTCTGGACAGGTTCTACGAGCAGTACTTC
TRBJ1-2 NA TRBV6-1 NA CASSESWTEDYGYTF TGTGCCAGCTCAGAAAGCTGGACAGAAGACTATGGCTACACCTTC
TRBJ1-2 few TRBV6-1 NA CASSEAAITYYGYTF TGTGCCAGCAGTGAAGCCGCCATTACTTACTATGGCTACACCTTC
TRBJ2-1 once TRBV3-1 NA CASSGVNEQFF TGTGCCAGCAGCGGGGTTAATGAGCAGTTCTTC
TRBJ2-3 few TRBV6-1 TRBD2 CASSSRTSGARLDTQYF TGTGCCAGCAGTTCCCGGACTAGCGGAGCAAGGCTCGATACGCAGTATTTT